This T cell receptor (beta chain) originates from a study of siplizumab effects on memory and regulatory T cells. Details on this clone: Its antigen is not identified.

The study's findings and limits: Suppressive function of proliferating Tregs from siplizumab cultures was not confirmed. Proliferating CD4+ or CD8+ clones, roughly 75-95% of them, lacked an assignable naive or memory phenotype.

Germline V gene lookup returns CDR1 GTSNPN and CDR2 SVGIG (reference sequence). This CDR3 is built from 15 residues. V gave up 2 bases and J gave up 4 bases, with 15 bases separating them. Assays examined roughly 100,000 TCR templates per sample. Clones were read by immunoSEQ multiplex PCR, and TCRdb kept only the in-frame ones, dropping some. The sample carries some 110,000 clones, about 93% recorded once. The sequence was obtained from a human donor in good health. The genes are TRBV30 and TRBJ1-5; D might be TRBD1 (5 bases). The material sequenced was Tregs sorted from blood. The CDR3 here is CAWSPLDRVNQPQHF. Here the CDR3 DNA reads TGTGCCTGGAGTCCCCTCGACAGAGTAAATCAGCCCCAGCATTTT.